The 20 T cell receptor beta chains reported below all come from one sample, sequenced in a study of T-cell memory formation after mild COVID-19. MiXCR, applied by TCRdb to the 5' RACE reads, yields one record per CDR3 protein. The table includes 70,000 to 100,000 distinct CDR3 sequences, around 15% detected once. Sequenced: PBMCs or a T cell subset sorted from them (not recorded which). The receptors originated from a man aged 18-30 years who had mild COVID-19 (a few samples of this study predate the infection). Cell type and time point are not known.

J is TRBJ2-5 and V is TRBV2, with D perhaps TRBD1 (5 bases). V was pared by 10 bases and J by 0 bases, with 12 bases between. Germline V gene lookup returns CDR1 SNHLY and CDR2 FYNNEI. This CDR3 has 13 amino acids. The CDR3 loop reads CATGKGNQETQYF. The CDR3 DNA reads TGTGCCACAGGGAAAGGGAACCAAGAGACCCAGTACTTC.

This clonotype has just a few counts. The rearrangement joins TRBV11-2 to TRBJ2-3; no definite D call. V was trimmed by 5 bases and J by 0 bases, leaving 18 bases between them. The CDR3 extends over 17 amino acids. Germline V CDR1 and CDR2: SGHAT, FQNNGV. CDR3 protein: CASSPIGASPSTDTQYF. The CDR3 DNA reads as TGTGCCAGCAGCCCAATAGGAGCGAGCCCTAGCACAGATACGCAGTATTTT.

This chain links TRBV3-1 with TRBJ1-1; a weak D match, TRBD1 (6 bases). The ends were cut back, 5 bases at V and 8 bases at J, with 12 bases in the middle. The CDR3 consists of 12 residues. The germline V gene encodes CDR1 LGHDT and CDR2 YNNKEL (reference sequence). CDR3 nucleotide sequence: TGTGCCAGCAGCTGGGGGGGCCGCGAAGCTTTCTTT. Translation gives CASSWGGREAFF.

This clonotype was found many times. The CDR3 carries no conserved terminal phenylalanine or tryptophan, so it likely arises from a read error. No DNA is shown, since the ends of the CDR3 on it are uncertain; the CDR3 is the one TCRdb lists. The V call is TRBV10-3, the J call TRBJ2-5; the table names TRBD1, a call not compared with the DNA. Germline-derived CDR1 and CDR2 are ENHRY and SYGVKD. The CDR3 sequence runs 11 residues, both termini included. This chain's CDR3 is CAISNRDRGRS.

The table lists this clonotype with a few counts. The rearrangement links TRBV5-1 to TRBJ2-7; weak D call: TRBD1 (6 bases). Between the trimmed V and J ends, which lost 8 bases and 4 bases, there was a span of 19 bases. The CDR3 covers 14 residues. The germline V gene encodes CDR1 SGHRS and CDR2 YFSETQ. The CDR3 reads CASTYGDNHYEQYF. CDR3 nucleotides: TGCGCCAGTACGTACGGGGACAATCATTACGAGCAGTACTTC.

This clonotype has just a few counts. This chain connects TRBV19 to TRBJ2-2; D is unresolved. Trimming removed 6 bases at V and 7 bases at J, with 9 bases between. Germline V lookup: CDR1 LNHDA, CDR2 SQIVND (reference sequence). This CDR3 has 12 amino acids. CDR3 residues: CASRSNNGELFF. CDR3 in DNA: TGTGCCAGTAGGTCGAATAACGGGGAGCTGTTTTTT.

In its sample, this clonotype was seen a few times. The V and J genes are TRBV5-6 and TRBJ2-3; TRBD2 matches at 7 bases. The CDR3 sequence is 13 residues long. The V and J ends lost 2 bases and 5 bases, in that order; junction bases with no gene match: 2. CDR1 and CDR2 (germline): SGHDT, YYEEEE. The CDR3 DNA sequence: TGTGCCAGCAGCTTCCCGGGAGGAGATACGCAGTATTTT. Its translation: CASSFPGGDTQYF.

The chain has TRBV6-5 and TRBJ1-2; D is uncertain. This CDR3 is built from 13 residues. CDR1 is MNHEY, CDR2 SVGAGI, per germline. V lost 0 bases and J lost 8, with 10 bases in between. In DNA, the CDR3 is TGTGCCAGCAGTTACTCCTCGCGGGAGGGCTACACCTTC. The encoded protein is CASSYSSREGYTF.

This clonotype appeared a few times. This chain connects TRBV7-2 to TRBJ2-1, with TRBD2 identical over 8 bases. Per the germline V gene, CDR1 is SGHTA and CDR2 is FQGNSA. The CDR3 contains 15 residues. Trimming took 5 bases from V and 7 from J; bases not matched to a gene: 10. CDR3 nucleotide sequence: TGTGCCAGCAGCCGCATAGCGGGGCTGGGGAATGAGCAGTTCTTC. Amino acids: CASSRIAGLGNEQFF.

J is TRBJ2-2 and V is TRBV7-9, with TRBD1 as a possible D gene (6 bases). Per germline, CDR1 SEHNR and CDR2 FQNEAQ (reference sequence). The length of the CDR3 is 15 residues. The ends were cut back, 5 bases at V and 1 base at J, with 11 bases in the middle. The CDR3 DNA follows: TGTGCCAGCAGCCCTTGGACAGAGAACACCGGGGAGCTGTTTTTT. Amino acid sequence: CASSPWTENTGELFF. The whole variable domain, remainder taken from reference TRBV7-9 and TRBJ2-2, is DTGVSQNPRHKITKRGQNVTFRCDPISEHNRLYWYRQTLGQGPEFLTYFQNEAQLEKSRLLSDRFSAERPKGSFSTLEIQRTEQGDSAMYLCASSPWTENTGELFFGEGSRLTVL.

This clonotype has just a few counts. The V and J genes are TRBV4-1 and TRBJ2-5; 7 bases agree with TRBD2. This CDR3 has 13 residues. The germline gives CDR1 MGHRA, CDR2 YSYEKL. The CDR3 protein is CAGAREVEETQYF. CDR3 bases: TGCGCAGGGGCCCGGGAGGTGGAGGAGACCCAGTACTTC.

The chain couples TRBV4-2 to TRBJ2-1; D unresolved. Trimming removed 4 bases at V and 4 bases at J, with 8 bases between. Germline lookup yields CDR1 LGHNA and CDR2 YNFKEQ. CDR3 size: 13 residues. The CDR3 protein is CASSPSRYNEQFF. CDR3 nucleotides: TGTGCCAGCAGCCCAAGTCGATACAATGAGCAGTTCTTC.

V is TRBV12-3 or TRBV12-4 and J is TRBJ1-2; tentative D call: TRBD1 (5 bases). Trimming removed 5 bases from V and 3 bases from J, with 10 bases in between. The CDR3 is 13 amino acids. The CDR3 spells CASSGGTHYGYTF. The CDR3 bases are TGTGCCAGCAGTGGGGGGACCCACTATGGCTACACCTTC.

The chain recombines TRBV18 with TRBJ2-6; D tentatively reads TRBD1 or TRBD2 (5 bases each). Germline assignment: CDR1 KGHSH and CDR2 LQKENI. Trimming stripped 3 bases from V and 4 bases from J, with 10 bases between. The CDR3 extends over 15 amino acids. CDR3 bases: TGTGCCAGCTCACCCCGGGACCTGGGGGCCAACGTCCTGACTTTC. Amino acid sequence: CASSPRDLGANVLTF.

The CDR3, as DNA: TGTGCCATCAATGACAGAGTCAATCAGCCCCAGCATTTT. Translating gives CAINDRVNQPQHF. The chain joins TRBV10-3 to TRBJ1-5, with a possible D match to TRBD1 (5 bases). Trimming removed 7 bases at V and 3 bases at J, with 10 bases between. Germline CDR1 and CDR2: ENHRY and SYGVKD. CDR3 size: 13 residues.

The V gene is TRBV5-6, the J gene TRBJ2-5; D is unclear. The germline V gene encodes CDR1 SGHDT and CDR2 YYEEEE. The CDR3 loop spans 12 amino acids. V gave up 0 bases and J gave up 7 bases, with 7 bases separating them. CDR3 coding DNA: TGTGCCAGCAGCTTGGGGCCCGGGACCCAGTACTTC. Residues: CASSLGPGTQYF.

This clonotype appeared many times. The gene calls are TRBV5-6 and TRBJ1-2; D is uncertain. V lost 3 bases to trimming and J lost 4 bases, with 13 bases between them. The CDR3 consists of 14 residues. Per the germline V gene, CDR1 is SGHDT and CDR2 is YYEEEE. CDR3 bases: TGTGCCAGCAGCTATGAGGAGGAGCTCTATGGCTACACCTTC. It yields the protein CASSYEEELYGYTF.

The sample holds a few counts of this clonotype. This chain links TRBV6-6 with TRBJ2-3; 11 bases line up with TRBD2. Germline values: CDR1 MNHNY, CDR2 SVGAGI (reference sequence). CDR3 length: 17 amino acids. The trim removed 6 bases at V and 5 bases at J, leaving 13 bases unmatched. The CDR3 DNA reads TGTGCCAGCAGCTCAAATAGCGGGGGGGAGTCAATAGATACGCAGTATTTT. It yields the protein CASSSNSGGESIDTQYF.

Only a few counts were recorded for this clonotype. The V call is TRBV9, the J call TRBJ1-5, with D unresolved. CDR3 length: 16 residues. Trimming took 3 bases from V and 4 from J, leaving 17 bases between them. Germline V gives CDR1 SGDLS, CDR2 YYNGEE. In DNA form, the CDR3 reads TGTGCCAGCAGCGCCTTTTCGGACGGACTTAATCAGCCCCAGCATTTT. Amino acid sequence: CASSAFSDGLNQPQHF.

The table lists this clonotype with a few counts. The chain uses TRBV6-6 and TRBJ2-1; 9 bases fit TRBD2. V lost 6 bases, J lost 2 bases, and 8 bases stayed unmatched. This CDR3 contains 16 residues. In germline, CDR1 is MNHNY, CDR2 SVGAGI (reference sequence). The CDR3 coding sequence is TGTGCCAGCAGAAACAGGGGACTAGCCCCCTACAATGAGCAGTTCTTC. Amino acids: CASRNRGLAPYNEQFF.